These 26 T cell receptor beta chains share one sample of origin, sequenced in a study of cytomegalovirus exposure and HLA in healthy donors (dated by TCRdb to between 2016 and 2019). The receptor library was made with the immunoSEQ multiplex PCR assay. A mixture of 60 forward primers for TCR Vbeta segments and 13 reverse primers for TCR Jbeta segments was used in the multiplex PCR. TCRdb retrieved this table from immuneACCESS and kept in-frame rearrangements only. Not all clones are present; in checked studies, unresolved V genes account for under half, and no reason is known for the remainder. This sample comprises about 130,000 clones, approximately 80% of them detected only once. About 13% of the sample lies in the top ten. The sample comprised PBMCs. These receptors came from a woman aged 40 to 49 in good health and CMV-seropositive.

The chain uses TRBV29-1 and TRBJ1-5; 7 bases are a match to TRBD1. CDR3 size: 14 residues. Losses at the gene ends were 4 bases for V and 7 bases for J; bases not matched to a gene: 10. CDR1 and CDR2 from the germline V gene are SQVTM and ANQGSEA. The CDR3 sequence: CSVVSTGRDQPQHF. CDR3 sequence (DNA): TGCAGCGTTGTCTCGACAGGGAGAGACCAGCCCCAGCATTTT.

V is TRBV5-1 and J is TRBJ2-7; the D gene is possibly TRBD2 (6 bases). V was cut by 0 bases and J by 0 bases, with 16 bases left in between. In germline, CDR1 is SGHRS, CDR2 YFSETQ. CDR3 length equals 17 residues. The CDR3 DNA sequence: TGCGCCAGCAGCTTGGCAGCGGGCAGGGTGAGCTCCTACGAGCAGTACTTC. Protein sequence: CASSLAAGRVSSYEQYF.

The V gene is TRBV18, the J gene TRBJ2-7; D is undetermined. The CDR3 spans 14 residues. The germline gives CDR1 KGHSH, CDR2 LQKENI. V shed 3 bases and J shed 4 bases, with 13 bases lying between them. CDR3 in amino acids: CASSPGAGAYEQYF. CDR3 sequence (DNA): TGTGCCAGCTCACCTGGCGCCGGAGCATACGAGCAGTACTTC.

The V and J genes are TRBV21-1 and TRBJ2-7; the table names TRBD1, a call not compared with the DNA. TRBV21-1 is described as a pseudogene. CDR3 length: 14 residues. CDR3 region: CASSRVQGVWEQYF. The DNA for the CDR3 is TGTGCCAGCAGCAGGGTACAGGGGGTGTGGGAGCAGTACTTC.

V usage is TRBV10-3 and J usage is TRBJ1-1; D perhaps matches TRBD1 (5 bases). The germline CDR1 and CDR2 sequences are ENHRY and SYGVKD. CDR3 size: 15 residues. Trimming stripped 8 bases from V and 1 base from J, with 17 bases between. CDR3 loop: CAILSGGARNTEAFF. CDR3 nucleotides: TGTGCCATCCTATCGGGGGGAGCCCGGAACACTGAAGCTTTCTTT.

The chain carries TRBV5-6 and TRBJ1-1; D is ambiguous. V lost 4 bases, J lost 2 bases, and 15 bases lay in between. Germline V CDR1 and CDR2: SGHDT, YYEEEE. CDR3 size: 15 residues. The CDR3 nucleotides read TGTGCCAGCAGCCCCTCGACGACGGGTAACACTGAAGCTTTCTTT. Encoded protein: CASSPSTTGNTEAFF.

This clone was counted only a few times. The chain couples TRBV19 to TRBJ2-7; 7 nucleotides align to TRBD2. The CDR3 loop spans 15 amino acids. V shed 3 bases, J shed 2 bases, and the junction held 7 bases outside the gene matches. The germline CDR1 and CDR2 sequences are LNHDA and SQIVND (reference sequence). CDR3 protein: CASSIQRDPAYEQYF. The CDR3 bases are TGTGCCAGTAGTATTCAGCGGGATCCCGCCTACGAGCAGTACTTC.

This rearrangement joins TRBV14 to TRBJ2-5, with D possibly matching TRBD1 (6 bases). Per germline, CDR1 SGHDN and CDR2 FVKESK. The CDR3 consists of 15 residues. Trimming removed 0 bases at V and 5 bases at J, with 13 bases between. CDR3 residues: CASSQEWGPRETQYF. The CDR3 DNA sequence: TGTGCCAGCAGCCAAGAATGGGGGCCAAGGGAGACCCAGTACTTC.

The chain has TRBV4-1 and TRBJ2-3, with TRBD2 as a possible D gene (6 bases). V lost 4 bases and J 3 bases, leaving 11 bases between the germline ends. There are 14 residues in the CDR3. Germline V lookup: CDR1 MGHRA, CDR2 YSYEKL. The CDR3 reads CASSPWGRTDTQYF. The CDR3 nucleotides read TGCGCCAGCAGCCCCTGGGGGAGGACAGATACGCAGTATTTT.

The gene calls are TRBV25-1 and TRBJ2-7; 7 bases line up with TRBD1. The CDR3 consists of 15 residues. The germline CDR1 and CDR2 sequences are MGHDK and SYGVNS. The J segment lost 2 bases and the V segment lost 4 bases, leaving 8 bases of the junction unmatched. This CDR3 is CASSGPRDSPYEQYF. The CDR3 DNA is TGTGCCAGCAGTGGCCCCCGGGACAGTCCCTACGAGCAGTACTTC.

This sequence joins TRBV23-1 and TRBJ1-1; 7 positions agree with TRBD1. TRBV23-1 is an open reading frame, and its role is uncertain. This CDR3 has 13 residues. After removal of 4 bases from V and 6 bases from J, the junction contained 5 bases not matched to a gene. The CDR3 coding sequence is TGCGCCAGCAGTCTAGACAGGGCCGCTGAAGCTTTCTTT. This codes for CASSLDRAAEAFF.

The V and J genes are TRBV7-9 and TRBJ1-1, with D unresolved. The CDR3 contains 15 residues. The V and J ends lost 1 base and 0 bases respectively, with 9 bases between them. CDR1 and CDR2 from the germline V gene are SEHNR and FQNEAQ (reference sequence). The CDR3 DNA is TGTGCCAGCAGCTTAGGGCCGATGATGAACACTGAAGCTTTCTTT. Its protein product is CASSLGPMMNTEAFF.

The V call is TRBV28, the J call TRBJ1-1, with D maybe TRBD1 (6 bases). The germline V gene has CDR1 MDHEN and CDR2 SYDVKM. The CDR3 loop spans 15 amino acids. V lost 5 bases to trimming and J lost 5 bases, with 18 bases between them. The CDR3 DNA follows: TGTGCCAGCAGTCCGTCAGGGGAGGGGCGGACTGAAGCTTTCTTT. Its protein product is CASSPSGEGRTEAFF.

The J gene is TRBJ1-2, the V gene TRBV19, with a weak D call TRBD1 (6 bases). Germline V gene sequence: CDR1 LNHDA, CDR2 SQIVND (reference sequence). Between the trimmed V and J ends, which lost 7 bases and 2 bases, there was a span of 11 bases. This CDR3 has 13 amino acids. CDR3 nucleotide sequence: TGTGCCAGTACGACAGGTTGGAACTATGGCTACACCTTC. Amino acid sequence: CASTTGWNYGYTF.

In its sample, this clone was seen once. The chain carries TRBV2 and TRBJ2-7; D possibly corresponds to TRBD1 (6 bases). Per the germline V gene, CDR1 is SNHLY and CDR2 is FYNNEI. CDR3 length: 13 amino acids. V was cut by 5 bases and J by 5 bases, with 13 bases left in between. The DNA of the CDR3 is TGTGCCAGCAGTTGGGACACGATGAACGAGCAGTACTTC. It specifies CASSWDTMNEQYF. The full variable domain, with the rest looked up from reference TRBV2 and TRBJ2-7, is EPEVTQTPSHQVTQMGQEVILRCVPISNHLYFYWYRQILGQKVEFLVSFYNNEISEKSEIFDDQFSVERPDGSNFTLKIRSTKLEDSAMYFCASSWDTMNEQYFGPGTRLTVT.

This clone was observed once. The chain combines TRBV18 with TRBJ1-1; a weak D match, TRBD1 (5 bases). V was shortened by 4 bases and J by 1 base, with 7 bases between the two germline ends. This CDR3 spans 13 amino acids. CDR1 KGHSH and CDR2 LQKENI come from the germline V gene. The CDR3 spells CASSRDRNTEAFF. The CDR3, as DNA: TGTGCCAGCTCACGAGACAGGAACACTGAAGCTTTCTTT.

V and J are TRBV6-1 and TRBJ2-7, with TRBD2 matching over 7 bases. CDR1 is MNHNS, CDR2 SASEGT, per germline. Losses at the gene ends were 0 bases for V and 7 bases for J; bases not matched to a gene: 6. The CDR3 runs 14 residues. The CDR3 DNA is TGTGCCAGCAGTGAAGCGGGAGGGCTGGGGGAGCAGTACTTC. Translating gives CASSEAGGLGEQYF.

The genes are TRBV28 and TRBJ2-2; the D gene is possibly TRBD1 (5 bases). The V end lost 5 bases, the J end lost 5 bases, and 6 bases lay between the germline ends. The germline gives CDR1 MDHEN, CDR2 SYDVKM. The CDR3 totals 12 residues. The CDR3 here is CASSRTTGELFF. The DNA for the CDR3 is TGTGCCAGCAGTAGGACAACCGGGGAGCTGTTTTTT.

The CDR3 is CASSHPGQGTYNEQFF. The CDR3 region has the DNA TGTGCCAGCAGTCACCCGGGACAGGGAACCTACAATGAGCAGTTCTTC. The gene calls are TRBV28 and TRBJ2-1, with 9 bases matching TRBD1. Germline lookup yields CDR1 MDHEN and CDR2 SYDVKM. The CDR3 has 16 residues. Unmatched junction bases numbered 7, after V lost 5 bases and J lost 2 bases.

The chain joins TRBV28 to TRBJ1-2, with a tentative D call TRBD1 (5 bases). The length of the CDR3 is 16 residues. Between the trimmed V and J ends, which lost 5 bases and 5 bases, there was a span of 21 bases. CDR1 MDHEN and CDR2 SYDVKM come from the germline V gene. CDR3: CASSLGVVGDDYGYTF. DNA for the CDR3: TGTGCCAGCAGTCTAGGGGTTGTGGGTGACGATTATGGCTACACCTTC.

V and J are TRBV2 and TRBJ2-7, with TRBD1 matching over 7 bases. After removal of 11 bases from V and 2 bases from J, the junction contained 3 bases not matched to a gene. The CDR3 is made up of 11 amino acids. CDR1 is SNHLY and CDR2 is FYNNEI in the germline V gene. Here the CDR3 DNA reads TGTGCCGGTGGACAGGCCTACGAGCAGTACTTC. Its protein product is CAGGQAYEQYF.

The sample holds a few counts of this clone. The chain combines TRBV7-6 with TRBJ2-7; the D gene is possibly TRBD1 (6 bases). This CDR3 region has 13 residues. CDR1 and CDR2 (germline): SGHVS, FNYEAQ. Trimming took off 1 base at V and 2 bases at J, with 6 bases between the two ends. The CDR3 nucleotides read TGTGCCAGCAGCTTAGACAGGGCCTACGAGCAGTACTTC. Encoded protein: CASSLDRAYEQYF.

This chain uses TRBV18 with TRBJ1-4; no definite D call. CDR3 size: 15 residues. Germline CDR1 is KGHSH and CDR2 is LQKENI. The germline V and J ends were trimmed by 3 bases and 5 bases, with 13 bases remaining between them. This CDR3 reads CASSPLHSLNEKLFF. For the CDR3, the DNA is TGTGCCAGCTCACCGCTCCACTCCTTAAATGAAAAACTGTTTTTT.

V and J are TRBV7-2 and TRBJ2-5; TRBD2 matches at 7 bases. The V and J ends lost 5 bases and 10 bases, in that order; junction bases with no gene match: 10. CDR1 SGHTA and CDR2 FQGNSA come from the germline V gene. The CDR3 runs to 13 residues. CDR3 sequence reads: CASSPRTRSIQYF. Written as DNA, the CDR3 is TGTGCCAGCAGCCCGCGGACTAGATCTATCCAGTACTTC.

V usage is TRBV6-5 and J usage is TRBJ1-4; 9 bases match TRBD1. The J segment lost 8 bases and the V segment lost 6 bases, leaving 7 bases of the junction unmatched. The CDR3 runs 14 residues. Per germline, CDR1 MNHEY and CDR2 SVGAGI. CDR3 sequence: CASRQTGGREKLFF. The CDR3 region has the DNA TGTGCCAGCAGGCAGACAGGGGGGAGAGAAAAACTGTTTTTT.

The chain combines TRBV30 with TRBJ1-1, with D hard to call. V lost 4 bases and J 6 bases, leaving 15 bases between the germline ends. Germline V lookup: CDR1 GTSNPN, CDR2 SVGIG (reference sequence). The CDR3 sequence is 13 residues long. For the CDR3, the DNA is TGTGCCTGGATCATGGCCGGGAGGGCTGAAGCTTTCTTT. Its translation is CAWIMAGRAEAFF.